This TCR beta chain was captured by sequencing in a study of early T cells in non-severe SARS-CoV-2 infection. Each single cDNA molecule received a unique molecular identifier. One entry per CDR3 protein, called by TCRdb with MiXCR from the 5' RACE reads. The sample records about 61,000 distinct CDR3 sequences, about 10% being singletons. The CDR3 length is 13 residues. The sequenced sample consisted of whole blood. The TCR was taken from an adult who was a healthcare worker with PCR-confirmed SARS-CoV-2 infection or an uninfected control (not recorded which). V and J are TRBV21-1 and TRBJ2-1; TRBD1 was called by the table and not checked on the DNA. TRBV21-1 corresponds to a pseudogene. CDR3 nucleotides: TGTGCCAGCAGCAAAGGGGGGTACAATGAGCAGTTCTTC. It encodes CASSKGGYNEQFF.